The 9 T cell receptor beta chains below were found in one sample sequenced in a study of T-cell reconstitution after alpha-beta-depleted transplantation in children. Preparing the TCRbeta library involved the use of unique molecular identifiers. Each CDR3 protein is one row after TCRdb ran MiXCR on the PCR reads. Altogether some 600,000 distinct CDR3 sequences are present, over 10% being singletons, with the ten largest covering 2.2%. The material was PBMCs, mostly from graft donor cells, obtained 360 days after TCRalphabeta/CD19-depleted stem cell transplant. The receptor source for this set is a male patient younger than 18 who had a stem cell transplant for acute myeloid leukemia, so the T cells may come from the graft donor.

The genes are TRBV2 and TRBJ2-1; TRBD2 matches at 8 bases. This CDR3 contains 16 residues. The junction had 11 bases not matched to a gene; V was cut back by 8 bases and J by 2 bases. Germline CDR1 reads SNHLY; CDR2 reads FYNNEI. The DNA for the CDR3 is TGTGCCAGCTCCCCGGGAGCGGGAGCTACCTACAATGAGCAGTTCTTC. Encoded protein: CASSPGAGATYNEQFF.

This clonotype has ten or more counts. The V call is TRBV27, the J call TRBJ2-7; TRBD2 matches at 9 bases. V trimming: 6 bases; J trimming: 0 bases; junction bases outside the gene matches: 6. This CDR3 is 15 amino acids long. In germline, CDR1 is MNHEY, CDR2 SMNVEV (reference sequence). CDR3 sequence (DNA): TGTGCCAGCAGAGCTCTAGCGGGGAGCTCCTACGAGCAGTACTTC. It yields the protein CASRALAGSSYEQYF.

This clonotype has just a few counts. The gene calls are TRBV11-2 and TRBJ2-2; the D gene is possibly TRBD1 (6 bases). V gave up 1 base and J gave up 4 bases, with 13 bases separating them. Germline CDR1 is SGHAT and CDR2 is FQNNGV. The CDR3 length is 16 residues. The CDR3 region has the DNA TGTGCCAGCAGCTTAGCCGCCAGGGGTGGCACCGGGGAGCTGTTTTTT. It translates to CASSLAARGGTGELFF.

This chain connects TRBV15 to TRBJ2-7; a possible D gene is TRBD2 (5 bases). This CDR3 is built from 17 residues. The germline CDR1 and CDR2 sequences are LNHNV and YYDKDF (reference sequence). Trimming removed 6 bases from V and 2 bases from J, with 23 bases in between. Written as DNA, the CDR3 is TGTGCCACCAGAGGAGTCGGGCTAGCTGGGAATGCCTACGAGCAGTACTTC. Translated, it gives CATRGVGLAGNAYEQYF.

The CDR3, as DNA: TGTGCCAGCAGTCATGGGGACAGGTCCCTTCCTTCCTACGAGCAGTACTTC. Translated: CASSHGDRSLPSYEQYF. The chain employs TRBV12-3 or TRBV12-4 and TRBJ2-7; 8 bases map to TRBD1. The CDR3 has 17 amino acids. V shed 5 bases and J 1 base; nucleotides not matched to a gene: 13.

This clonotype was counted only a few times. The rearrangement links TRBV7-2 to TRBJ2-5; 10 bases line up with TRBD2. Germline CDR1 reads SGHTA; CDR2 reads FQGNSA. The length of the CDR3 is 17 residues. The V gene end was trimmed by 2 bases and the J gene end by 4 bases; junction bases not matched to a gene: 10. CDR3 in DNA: TGTGCCAGCAGCTTAAGGACTAGCGGAAGCACAGGAGAGACCCAGTACTTC. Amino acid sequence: CASSLRTSGSTGETQYF.

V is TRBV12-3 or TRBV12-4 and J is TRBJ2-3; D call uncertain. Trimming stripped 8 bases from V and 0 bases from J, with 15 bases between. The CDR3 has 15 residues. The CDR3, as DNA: TGTGCCAGCCTCTGGACGGCCCCTAGCACAGATACGCAGTATTTT. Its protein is CASLWTAPSTDTQYF.

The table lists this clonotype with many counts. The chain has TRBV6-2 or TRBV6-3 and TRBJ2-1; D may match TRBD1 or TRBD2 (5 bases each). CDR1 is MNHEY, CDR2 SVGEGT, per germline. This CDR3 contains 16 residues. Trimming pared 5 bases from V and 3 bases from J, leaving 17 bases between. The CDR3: CASSTPRDGYYNEQFF. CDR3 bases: TGTGCCAGCAGTACTCCTAGGGACGGTTACTACAATGAGCAGTTCTTC.

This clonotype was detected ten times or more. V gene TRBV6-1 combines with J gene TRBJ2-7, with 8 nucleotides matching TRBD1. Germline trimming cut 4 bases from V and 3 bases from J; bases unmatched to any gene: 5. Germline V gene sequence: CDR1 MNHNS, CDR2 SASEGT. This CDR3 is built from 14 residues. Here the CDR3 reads CASSVSGGNYEQYV. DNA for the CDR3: TGTGCCAGCAGTGTTTCAGGGGGCAACTACGAGCAGTACGTC.